This entry lists 7 T cell receptor beta chains sequenced from one sample in a study of post-analysis software for immune sequencing data (dated by TCRdb to the mid-2010s). On the study overall, not on this receptor specifically: Significantly higher frequencies in patients than in controls were found for about five TRBV segments, including TRBV5-6, TRBV5-1 and TRBV20-1.

The antigens of these receptors remain unknown. The method behind the library was PCR. The run used an Illumina HiSeq 2500. To reduce PCR and sequencing biases, unique molecular identifiers were built into the TCR beta cDNA libraries. In TCRdb, the public reads were trimmed at Q25 with fastp and aligned with MiXCR, with productive beta chains retained. Rows are unified per CDR3 protein, each entry keeping the most common DNA and genes. Present in this sample are hundreds of thousands of distinct CDR3 sequences, around 50% of which were seen just once. Together, the top ten hold around 4.5% of the sample. Sequenced input: blood. Source of these receptors: a girl under 18 with multiple sclerosis.

The chain joins TRBV2 to TRBJ1-2, with TRBD1 identical over 7 bases. The CDR3 sequence is 11 residues long. V lost 7 bases to trimming and J lost 8 bases; unmatched junction nucleotides: 4. Germline CDR1 reads SNHLY; CDR2 reads FYNNEI. This CDR3 is CASKTGNGYTF. Here the CDR3 DNA reads TGTGCCAGCAAGACAGGGAACGGCTACACCTTC.

This clonotype was seen only a few times. The chain links TRBV6-5 to TRBJ1-2; D call uncertain. V was cut by 0 bases and J by 4 bases, with 12 bases left in between. Germline CDR1 and CDR2: MNHEY and SVGAGI. CDR3 length: 15 amino acids. CDR3 residues: CASSYSSGLSYGYTF. The CDR3 region has the DNA TGTGCCAGCAGTTACTCGAGCGGACTGAGCTATGGCTACACCTTC.

This clonotype was counted between two and nine times. The chain couples TRBV9 to TRBJ1-5; 7 positions match TRBD1. The CDR3 is made up of 15 amino acids. Looked up from germline, CDR1 is SGDLS and CDR2 is YYNGEE. J lost 0 bases, V lost 3 bases, and 3 bases had no gene match. CDR3 in DNA: TGTGCCAGCAGCGCGACAGGGAATAGCAATCAGCCCCAGCATTTT. As protein: CASSATGNSNQPQHF. Full variable domain (rest looked up from reference TRBV9 and TRBJ1-5): DSGVTQTPKHLITATGQRVTLRCSPRSGDLSVYWYQQSLDQGLQFLIQYYNGEERAKGNILERFSAQQFPDLHSELNLSSLELGDSALYFCASSATGNSNQPQHFGDGTRLSIL.

This chain links TRBV12-3 or TRBV12-4 with TRBJ2-1; 12 positions match TRBD2. This CDR3 is built from 16 residues. The trim removed 6 bases at V and 4 bases at J, leaving 7 bases unmatched. The CDR3 DNA reads as TGTGCCAGCAGAACCGGGACTAGCGGGCTTTACAATGAGCAGTTCTTC. Protein sequence: CASRTGTSGLYNEQFF.

This clonotype occurred a few times. The V gene is TRBV5-1, the J gene TRBJ2-7; D is uncertain. This CDR3 has 13 residues. The germline gives CDR1 SGHRS, CDR2 YFSETQ. V was trimmed by 0 bases and J by 3 bases, leaving 7 bases between them. The CDR3 loop is CASSLESYYEQYF. The DNA for the CDR3 is TGCGCCAGCAGCTTGGAATCTTACTACGAGCAGTACTTC.

V is TRBV20-1 and J is TRBJ2-1; 9 bases are a match to TRBD2. The J call may be faulty, since TRBJ2-7 better matches the DNA end. CDR3 length: 17 amino acids. Germline V gives CDR1 DFQATT, CDR2 SNEGSKA (reference sequence). The chain's CDR3 is CSARQPSGGSSYNEQYF. The CDR3 DNA reads as TGCAGTGCGAGACAACCCAGCGGGGGGAGCTCCTACAATGAGCAGTACTTC.

The chain employs TRBV27 and TRBJ1-1; TRBD1 agrees at 9 bases. V dropped 2 bases and J dropped 3; count of bases not matched to a gene: 10. CDR1 is MNHEY, CDR2 SMNVEV, per germline (reference sequence). The CDR3 is made up of 17 amino acids. The CDR3 coding sequence is TGTGCCAGCAGTTTAAAGGGACAGGGCTTAGTGTACACTGAAGCTTTCTTT. Protein: CASSLKGQGLVYTEAFF.